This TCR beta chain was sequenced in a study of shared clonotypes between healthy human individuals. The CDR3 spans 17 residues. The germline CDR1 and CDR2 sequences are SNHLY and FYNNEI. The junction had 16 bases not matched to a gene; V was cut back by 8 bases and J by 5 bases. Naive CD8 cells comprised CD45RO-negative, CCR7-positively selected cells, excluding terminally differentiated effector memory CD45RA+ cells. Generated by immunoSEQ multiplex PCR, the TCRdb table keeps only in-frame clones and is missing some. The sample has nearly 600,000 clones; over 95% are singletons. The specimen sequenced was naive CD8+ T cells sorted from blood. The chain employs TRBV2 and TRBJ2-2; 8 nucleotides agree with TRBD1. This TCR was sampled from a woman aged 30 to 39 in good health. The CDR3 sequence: CASDQITGQGRTGELFF. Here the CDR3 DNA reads TGTGCCAGCGATCAGATTACTGGACAGGGTCGAACCGGGGAGCTGTTTTTT.